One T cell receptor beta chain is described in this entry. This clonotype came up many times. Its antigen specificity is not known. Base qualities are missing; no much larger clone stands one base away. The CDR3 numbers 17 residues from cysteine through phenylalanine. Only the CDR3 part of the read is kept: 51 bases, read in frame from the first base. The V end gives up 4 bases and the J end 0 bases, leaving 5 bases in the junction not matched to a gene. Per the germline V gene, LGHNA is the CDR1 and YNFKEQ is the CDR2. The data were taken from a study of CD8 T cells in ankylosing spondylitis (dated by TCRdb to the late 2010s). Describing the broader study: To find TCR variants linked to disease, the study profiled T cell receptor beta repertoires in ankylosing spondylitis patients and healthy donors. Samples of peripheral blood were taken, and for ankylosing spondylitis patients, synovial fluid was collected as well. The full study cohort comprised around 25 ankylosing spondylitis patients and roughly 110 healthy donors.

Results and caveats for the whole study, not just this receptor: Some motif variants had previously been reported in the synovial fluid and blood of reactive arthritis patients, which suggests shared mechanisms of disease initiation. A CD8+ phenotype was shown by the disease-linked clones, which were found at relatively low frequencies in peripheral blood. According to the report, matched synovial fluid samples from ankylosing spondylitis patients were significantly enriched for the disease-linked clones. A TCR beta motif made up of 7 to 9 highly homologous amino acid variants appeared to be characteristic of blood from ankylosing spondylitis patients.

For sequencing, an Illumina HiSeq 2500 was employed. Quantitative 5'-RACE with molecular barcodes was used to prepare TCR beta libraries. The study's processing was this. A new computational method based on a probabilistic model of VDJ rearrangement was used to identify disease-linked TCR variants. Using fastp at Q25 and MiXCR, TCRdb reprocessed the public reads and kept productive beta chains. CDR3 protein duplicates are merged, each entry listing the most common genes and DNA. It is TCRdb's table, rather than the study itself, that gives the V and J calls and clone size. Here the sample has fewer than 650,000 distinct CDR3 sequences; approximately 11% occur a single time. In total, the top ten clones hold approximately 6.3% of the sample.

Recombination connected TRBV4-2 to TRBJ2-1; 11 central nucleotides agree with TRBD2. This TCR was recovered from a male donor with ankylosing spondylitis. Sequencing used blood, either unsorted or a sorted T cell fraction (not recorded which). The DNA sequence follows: TGTGCCAGCAGCCTTACGCTAGCGGGAGGCTCCTACAATGAGCAGTTCTTC. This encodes CASSLTLAGGSYNEQFF.